The next 31 T cell receptor beta chains were all read from a single sample in a study of cytotoxic CD8 clonotypes in ibrutinib-treated CLL. Sequencing was performed with immunoSEQ multiplex PCR; in TCRdb, only in-frame clones are kept and a portion is missing. Among around 200,000 clones listed, around 75% were seen once. The source was PBMCs, collected after 12 months of ibrutinib treatment. All receptors come from a human donor with chronic lymphocytic leukemia.

The CDR3 reads CASSKGEEGNEQFF. In nucleotides, the CDR3 is TGTGCCAGCAGCAAAGGAGAGGAGGGCAATGAGCAGTTCTTC. The chain employs TRBV21-1 and TRBJ2-1; the D call of TRBD2 is as the table states it, not checked on the DNA. TRBV21-1 is listed as a pseudogene. The CDR3 totals 14 residues.

V usage is TRBV7-2 and J usage is TRBJ2-7, with no clear D. Per germline, CDR1 SGHTA and CDR2 FQGNSA. V was clipped by 3 bases and J by 7 bases, with 16 bases between them. The CDR3 runs 14 residues. The CDR3 is CASSFQNPGPEQYF. DNA for the CDR3: TGTGCCAGCAGCTTCCAAAACCCTGGCCCAGAGCAGTACTTC.

The rearrangement uses TRBV30 and TRBJ1-4; tentatively, D is TRBD1 (6 bases). Germline V gene lookup returns CDR1 GTSNPN and CDR2 SVGIG (reference sequence). There are 14 residues in the CDR3. V was trimmed by 1 base and J by 8 bases, leaving 14 bases between them. The CDR3, as DNA: TGTGCCTGGAGTGGAGGGGGTAATGACGAAAAACTGTTTTTT. Translating it yields CAWSGGGNDEKLFF.

This clone was seen only a few times. V is TRBV7-9 and J is TRBJ2-2; 8 bases align to TRBD1. CDR3 length equals 15 residues. CDR1 is SEHNR, CDR2 FQNEAQ, per germline (reference sequence). J gave up 4 bases and V 8 bases, and 9 bases lay outside the gene matches. The CDR3: CASVLRGQVTGELFF. The CDR3 DNA reads as TGTGCCAGCGTCCTAAGGGGACAGGTCACCGGGGAGCTGTTTTTT. Looking up the rest from reference TRBV7-9 and TRBJ2-2 gives the full variable domain: DTGVSQNPRHKITKRGQNVTFRCDPISEHNRLYWYRQTLGQGPEFLTYFQNEAQLEKSRLLSDRFSAERPKGSFSTLEIQRTEQGDSAMYLCASVLRGQVTGELFFGEGSRLTVL.

This chain connects TRBV19 to TRBJ1-6; 10 positions agree with TRBD1. The CDR3 has 19 residues. V trimming: 7 bases; J trimming: 0 bases; junction bases outside the gene matches: 12. Germline CDR1 LNHDA, CDR2 SQIVND (reference sequence). CDR3 DNA: TGTGCCAGTAAGCCACCGGGACAGGGGTCTAACTCCTATAATTCACCCCTCCACTTT. Translation: CASKPPGQGSNSYNSPLHF. Full variable domain (remainder filled in from reference TRBV19 and TRBJ1-6): DGGITQSPKYLFRKEGQNVTLSCEQNLNHDAMYWYRQDPGQGLRLIYYSQIVNDFQKGDIAEGYSVSREKKESFPLTVTSAQKNPTAFYLCASKPPGQGSNSYNSPLHFGNGTRLTVT.

The rearrangement joins TRBV7-9 to TRBJ1-1; tentative D call: TRBD1 (6 bases). Between the trimmed V and J ends, which lost 4 bases and 4 bases, there was a span of 16 bases. The CDR3 has 15 amino acids. CDR1 and CDR2 from the germline V gene are SEHNR and FQNEAQ (reference sequence). The CDR3 here is CASSSGTLAGTEAFF. The CDR3 DNA reads TGTGCCAGCAGCTCCGGGACATTGGCGGGCACTGAAGCTTTCTTT.

The J gene is TRBJ1-4, the V gene TRBV9; no clear D. The CDR3 totals 16 residues. Trimming took 0 bases from V and 4 from J, leaving 13 bases between them. Germline V gene lookup returns CDR1 SGDLS and CDR2 YYNGEE. This chain's CDR3 is CASSVGVVGINEKLFF. DNA of the CDR3: TGTGCCAGCAGCGTAGGAGTTGTAGGGATTAATGAAAAACTGTTTTTT.

The chain uses TRBV7-8 and TRBJ1-5; the D gene is possibly TRBD1 (5 bases). CDR1 is SGHVS and CDR2 is FQNEAQ in the germline V gene. The CDR3 loop spans 16 amino acids. The V end was cut by 4 bases, the J end by 3 bases, with 16 bases between. CDR3 in DNA: TGTGCCAGCAGCTCTTACAGGTTCCCTTCCAATCAGCCCCAGCATTTT. It yields the protein CASSSYRFPSNQPQHF.

The CDR3 DNA follows: TGTGCCAGCAGCTTGGGCCTGGATGGCTACACCTTC. Protein: CASSLGLDGYTF. The rearrangement links TRBV5-4 to TRBJ1-2; D call uncertain. The V gene lost 0 bases and the J gene lost 6 bases, with 6 bases spanning the gap. This CDR3 spans 12 amino acids. The germline V gene has CDR1 SGHNT and CDR2 YYREEE (reference sequence).

This clone appeared a few times. This chain links TRBV29-1 with TRBJ2-7; 9 nucleotides align to TRBD2. CDR1 and CDR2 from the germline V gene are SQVTM and ANQGSEA. This CDR3 has 14 amino acids. The V segment lost 6 bases and the J segment 4 bases; nucleotides outside the gene matches: 10. CDR3 amino acids: CSVRPTSGIYEQYF. DNA for the CDR3: TGCAGCGTCCGGCCGACTAGCGGAATTTACGAGCAGTACTTC.

The chain uses TRBV6-1 and TRBJ1-1, with a tentative D call TRBD1 (5 bases). Between the trimmed V and J ends, which lost 6 bases and 4 bases, there was a span of 18 bases. The CDR3 has 15 amino acids. Germline V lookup: CDR1 MNHNS, CDR2 SASEGT. The CDR3 DNA follows: TGTGCCAGCAGCCAGGATGGATTTGGGGGCACTGAAGCTTTCTTT. The encoded protein is CASSQDGFGGTEAFF.

In its sample, this clone was seen a few times. CDR3 bases: TGTGCCAGCAGCTTGAATGCGGGGAATTCACCCCTCCACTTT. Its protein product is CASSLNAGNSPLHF. This chain joins TRBV5-4 and TRBJ1-6; D is undetermined. Germline assignment: CDR1 SGHNT and CDR2 YYREEE (reference sequence). CDR3 length equals 14 residues. The V end was cut by 1 base, the J end by 7 bases, with 9 bases between.

The chain joins TRBV30 to TRBJ1-2; 7 bases are shared with TRBD1. The germline V gene has CDR1 GTSNPN and CDR2 SVGIG (reference sequence). V shed 3 bases, J shed 4 bases, and the junction held 11 bases outside the gene matches. The CDR3 has 15 amino acids. The CDR3 DNA reads as TGTGCCTGGAGACATAAAAACAGGGGACTCTATGGCTACACCTTC. Its translation: CAWRHKNRGLYGYTF.

The chain joins TRBV15 to TRBJ2-1; TRBD2 matches 13 bases. This CDR3 contains 23 residues. CDR1 and CDR2 (germline): LNHNV, YYDKDF (reference sequence). V was pared by 0 bases and J by 0 bases, with 17 bases of the junction left unmatched. The CDR3 DNA is TGTGCCACCAGCAGAGAGACAGGGAGGACGGGACTAGCGGGGTCTAGCTCCTACAATGAGCAGTTCTTC. Its protein is CATSRETGRTGLAGSSSYNEQFF. The full variable domain, with the rest looked up from reference TRBV15 and TRBJ2-1, is DAMVIQNPRYQVTQFGKPVTLSCSQTLNHNVMYWYQQKSSQAPKLLFHYYDKDFNNEADTPDNFQSRRPNTSFCFLDIRSPGLGDTAMYLCATSRETGRTGLAGSSSYNEQFFGPGTRLTVL.

V and J are TRBV4-3 and TRBJ1-2, with D possibly TRBD1 on 5 matching bases. Trimming removed 0 bases at V and 8 bases at J, with 28 bases between. The CDR3 is 19 residues long. Looked up from germline, CDR1 is LGHNA and CDR2 is YSLEER. The CDR3 reads CASSQEVVLSPGREGGYTF. The CDR3 DNA follows: TGCGCCAGCAGCCAAGAAGTCGTCCTATCCCCGGGACGCGAGGGGGGCTACACCTTC.

This clone was counted a single time. The CDR3 sequence: CASSKGTGAYQETQYF. CDR3 nucleotide sequence: TGTGCCAGCAGCAAAGGGACAGGGGCGTACCAAGAGACCCAGTACTTC. V is TRBV7-9 and J is TRBJ2-5; TRBD1 agrees at 10 bases. With V trimmed by 5 bases and J by 0 bases, 6 bases remained unmatched. This CDR3 comprises 16 residues. Per germline, CDR1 SEHNR and CDR2 FQNEAQ (reference sequence).

This clone has a handful of counts. The chain combines TRBV5-1 with TRBJ2-7; D may be TRBD2 (5 bases). V dropped 0 bases and J dropped 0 bases, with 10 bases sitting between them. Germline-derived CDR1 and CDR2 are SGHRS and YFSETQ. The CDR3 runs to 15 residues. As DNA, the CDR3 is TGCGCCAGCAGCTTGGCCCCGGCGGGCTCCTACGAGCAGTACTTC. Protein sequence: CASSLAPAGSYEQYF.

This chain uses TRBV7-3 with TRBJ1-2, with unresolved D. The ends were cut back, 5 bases at V and 8 bases at J, with 12 bases in the middle. This CDR3 is built from 12 residues. Germline V lookup: CDR1 SGHTA, CDR2 FQGTGA. CDR3: CASSPQRWGYTF. CDR3 bases: TGTGCCAGCAGCCCGCAGCGGTGGGGCTACACCTTC.

The CDR3 bases are TGTGCAAGTCGCTTAAATCTTCCTAGCGGAGAGCGCTCCTACAATGAGCAGTTCTTC. Translation: CASRLNLPSGERSYNEQFF. This rearrangement joins TRBV12-2 to TRBJ2-1; the table's D gene call, TRBD2, was not cross checked with the DNA. TRBV12-2 is an annotated pseudogene. The CDR3 is 19 residues long.

Written as DNA, the CDR3 is TGCGCCAGCAGCTTAGGAGGGGCCCAGAACACTGAAGCTTTCTTT. It encodes CASSLGGAQNTEAFF. This chain uses TRBV5-1 with TRBJ1-1; D is possibly TRBD1 (5 bases). The CDR3 is made up of 15 amino acids. Looked up from germline, CDR1 is SGHRS and CDR2 is YFSETQ. Trimming stripped 2 bases from V and 1 base from J, with 12 bases between.

The CDR3 DNA sequence: TGCGCCAGCAGCCTACAGGGCCATAATTCACCCCTCCACTTT. As protein: CASSLQGHNSPLHF. The V and J genes are TRBV5-1 and TRBJ1-6, with a tentative D call TRBD1 (6 bases). The CDR3 runs to 14 residues. V was pared by 4 bases and J by 5 bases, with 10 bases between. Germline V gene lookup returns CDR1 SGHRS and CDR2 YFSETQ. Looking up the rest from reference TRBV5-1 and TRBJ1-6 gives the full variable domain: KAGVTQTPRYLIKTRGQQVTLSCSPISGHRSVSWYQQTPGQGLQFLFEYFSETQRNKGNFPGRFSGRQFSNSRSEMNVSTLELGDSALYLCASSLQGHNSPLHFGNGTRLTVT.

The chain links TRBV27 to TRBJ2-1; no clear D. CDR3 length: 14 residues. Germline lookup yields CDR1 MNHEY and CDR2 SMNVEV (reference sequence). The V end was cut by 2 bases, the J end by 4 bases, with 9 bases between. The CDR3 bases are TGTGCCAGCAGTTTACAAGTAGGATACAATGAGCAGTTCTTC. This encodes CASSLQVGYNEQFF.

The chain uses TRBV6-1 and TRBJ2-5, with a weak D call TRBD2 (6 bases). The CDR3 contains 14 residues. The ends were cut back, 7 bases at V and 2 bases at J, with 14 bases in the middle. CDR1 is MNHNS and CDR2 is SASEGT in the germline V gene. The CDR3 DNA is TGTGCCAGCACTCCGGGACTTCATCAAGAGACCCAGTACTTC. Its translation is CASTPGLHQETQYF.

The CDR3 DNA sequence: TGTGCCAGCAGTTACGCTGACTATGGCTACACCTTC. This codes for CASSYADYGYTF. The V call is TRBV6-5, the J call TRBJ1-2; the D is unclear. Germline loops: CDR1 MNHEY, CDR2 SVGAGI. The CDR3 runs to 12 residues. V was clipped by 2 bases and J by 3 bases, with 4 bases between them.

The J gene is TRBJ2-7, the V gene TRBV29-1; D assignment may be TRBD1 or TRBD2 (5 bases each). The ends were cut back, 4 bases at V and 6 bases at J, with 13 bases in the middle. The CDR3 is 12 amino acids. CDR1 and CDR2 (germline): SQVTM, ANQGSEA. As DNA, the CDR3 is TGCAGCGTTGGCGCAGGGACGGGCGAGCAGTACTTC. This gives the protein CSVGAGTGEQYF.

This chain joins TRBV27 and TRBJ1-2; tentative D call: TRBD1 (5 bases). The ends were cut back, 0 bases at V and 5 bases at J, with 7 bases in the middle. The germline CDR1 and CDR2 sequences are MNHEY and SMNVEV (reference sequence). The CDR3 loop spans 13 amino acids. The CDR3 reads CASSLSGGYGYTF. The CDR3, as DNA: TGTGCCAGCAGTTTATCCGGGGGGTATGGCTACACCTTC.

The rearrangement links TRBV30 to TRBJ1-5, with D perhaps matching TRBD1 (5 bases). The CDR3 contains 14 residues. Trimming cost V 0 bases and J 2 bases, with 8 bases left between them. CDR1 and CDR2 (germline): GTSNPN, SVGIG (reference sequence). The CDR3 sequence is CAWSVGAGNQPQHF. The DNA for the CDR3 is TGTGCCTGGAGTGTAGGGGCGGGCAATCAGCCCCAGCATTTT.

The chain employs TRBV10-2 and TRBJ1-4; no clear D. Trimming removed 7 bases from V and 8 bases from J, with 11 bases in between. Germline CDR1 reads WSHSY; CDR2 reads SAAADI. The CDR3 runs to 12 residues. This CDR3 reads CASMKGGEKLFF. The CDR3 DNA sequence: TGCGCCAGCATGAAGGGTGGCGAAAAACTGTTTTTT.

This chain links TRBV11-3 with TRBJ2-7; no firm D call. There are 14 residues in the CDR3. CDR1 and CDR2 (germline): SGHNT, YENEEA. V shed 1 base and J shed 1 base, with 8 bases lying between them. CDR3 amino acids: CASSLGFGSYEQYF. The CDR3 bases are TGTGCCAGCAGCTTAGGATTCGGTTCCTACGAGCAGTACTTC.

This clone was detected only a few times. The rearrangement links TRBV6-5 to TRBJ2-7; 12 nucleotides agree with TRBD1. Germline V lookup: CDR1 MNHEY, CDR2 SVGAGI. The CDR3 extends over 14 amino acids. V lost 6 bases and J lost 5; bases outside the gene matches: 5. CDR3: CASRPGQGAHEQYF. The CDR3 nucleotides are TGTGCCAGCAGGCCGGGACAGGGGGCCCACGAGCAGTACTTC.

In its sample, this clone was seen a few times. The chain is built from TRBV29-1 and TRBJ1-2; a possible D gene is TRBD1 (6 bases). Trimming pared 7 bases from V and 2 bases from J, leaving 14 bases between. CDR3 size: 13 residues. The V gene's germline CDR1 is SQVTM and CDR2 ANQGSEA. CDR3 in DNA: TGCAGCGGATCGGACAGCGACAACTATGGCTACACCTTC. Translating it yields CSGSDSDNYGYTF.